This T cell receptor beta chain was retrieved from a study of CD8 T cells in Susac syndrome. CD8+ and CD4+ T cells from blood underwent TCR beta sequencing, which was carried out in a high-throughput format. The CDR3 covers 17 residues. From germline, CDR1 is LNHNV and CDR2 YYDKDF (reference sequence). The V and J ends lost 0 bases and 6 bases, in that order; junction bases with no gene match: 13. About 0.5 to 1 ug RNA was reverse transcribed with random hexamers. Across 54 Vbeta and 13 Jbeta, TCR beta CDR3 was amplified with immunoSEQ multiplex PCR. TCRdb fed the immunoSEQ multiplex PCR reads into MiXCR, producing one record per CDR3 protein. The table records around 150,000 distinct CDR3 sequences, 93% of them present only once.

Sequenced: CD4+ T cells from PBMCs. The receptor comes from a human donor in good health. The J gene is TRBJ1-2, the V gene TRBV15; 7 bases are shared with TRBD1. The CDR3 bases are TGTGCCACCAGCAGAGATCTTATTTCGACAGGGATCGATGGCTACACCTTC. Protein: CATSRDLISTGIDGYTF.